This TCR beta chain came from a study of blood T cell repertoires in COVID-19. Across the study: The study drew acute and convalescent COVID-19 samples from the United States, Italy and Spain.

In the study's own analysis: Amplification with reference gene primers provided the estimates of nucleated cell counts. The data were produced by immunoSEQ multiplex PCR, yet TCRdb's version contains in-frame clones alone and is incomplete. For V, J and clone size, that table is used; D and trimming come from the DNA. The sample records under 250,000 clones, 86% being singletons. The CDR3 loop spans 14 amino acids. CDR1 and CDR2 from the germline V gene are LNHDA and SQIVND (reference sequence). The ends were cut back, 7 bases at V and 5 bases at J, with 14 bases in the middle. Only a few counts were recorded for this clone.

The V and J genes are TRBV19 and TRBJ2-2; D gene ambiguous. This receptor was obtained from a woman older than 75 with COVID-19, enrolled during active disease. What was sequenced was peripheral blood. The CDR3 DNA reads TGTGCCAGTACTGGCAGCCAGGCGACCGGGGAGCTGTTTTTT. Its translation is CASTGSQATGELFF.